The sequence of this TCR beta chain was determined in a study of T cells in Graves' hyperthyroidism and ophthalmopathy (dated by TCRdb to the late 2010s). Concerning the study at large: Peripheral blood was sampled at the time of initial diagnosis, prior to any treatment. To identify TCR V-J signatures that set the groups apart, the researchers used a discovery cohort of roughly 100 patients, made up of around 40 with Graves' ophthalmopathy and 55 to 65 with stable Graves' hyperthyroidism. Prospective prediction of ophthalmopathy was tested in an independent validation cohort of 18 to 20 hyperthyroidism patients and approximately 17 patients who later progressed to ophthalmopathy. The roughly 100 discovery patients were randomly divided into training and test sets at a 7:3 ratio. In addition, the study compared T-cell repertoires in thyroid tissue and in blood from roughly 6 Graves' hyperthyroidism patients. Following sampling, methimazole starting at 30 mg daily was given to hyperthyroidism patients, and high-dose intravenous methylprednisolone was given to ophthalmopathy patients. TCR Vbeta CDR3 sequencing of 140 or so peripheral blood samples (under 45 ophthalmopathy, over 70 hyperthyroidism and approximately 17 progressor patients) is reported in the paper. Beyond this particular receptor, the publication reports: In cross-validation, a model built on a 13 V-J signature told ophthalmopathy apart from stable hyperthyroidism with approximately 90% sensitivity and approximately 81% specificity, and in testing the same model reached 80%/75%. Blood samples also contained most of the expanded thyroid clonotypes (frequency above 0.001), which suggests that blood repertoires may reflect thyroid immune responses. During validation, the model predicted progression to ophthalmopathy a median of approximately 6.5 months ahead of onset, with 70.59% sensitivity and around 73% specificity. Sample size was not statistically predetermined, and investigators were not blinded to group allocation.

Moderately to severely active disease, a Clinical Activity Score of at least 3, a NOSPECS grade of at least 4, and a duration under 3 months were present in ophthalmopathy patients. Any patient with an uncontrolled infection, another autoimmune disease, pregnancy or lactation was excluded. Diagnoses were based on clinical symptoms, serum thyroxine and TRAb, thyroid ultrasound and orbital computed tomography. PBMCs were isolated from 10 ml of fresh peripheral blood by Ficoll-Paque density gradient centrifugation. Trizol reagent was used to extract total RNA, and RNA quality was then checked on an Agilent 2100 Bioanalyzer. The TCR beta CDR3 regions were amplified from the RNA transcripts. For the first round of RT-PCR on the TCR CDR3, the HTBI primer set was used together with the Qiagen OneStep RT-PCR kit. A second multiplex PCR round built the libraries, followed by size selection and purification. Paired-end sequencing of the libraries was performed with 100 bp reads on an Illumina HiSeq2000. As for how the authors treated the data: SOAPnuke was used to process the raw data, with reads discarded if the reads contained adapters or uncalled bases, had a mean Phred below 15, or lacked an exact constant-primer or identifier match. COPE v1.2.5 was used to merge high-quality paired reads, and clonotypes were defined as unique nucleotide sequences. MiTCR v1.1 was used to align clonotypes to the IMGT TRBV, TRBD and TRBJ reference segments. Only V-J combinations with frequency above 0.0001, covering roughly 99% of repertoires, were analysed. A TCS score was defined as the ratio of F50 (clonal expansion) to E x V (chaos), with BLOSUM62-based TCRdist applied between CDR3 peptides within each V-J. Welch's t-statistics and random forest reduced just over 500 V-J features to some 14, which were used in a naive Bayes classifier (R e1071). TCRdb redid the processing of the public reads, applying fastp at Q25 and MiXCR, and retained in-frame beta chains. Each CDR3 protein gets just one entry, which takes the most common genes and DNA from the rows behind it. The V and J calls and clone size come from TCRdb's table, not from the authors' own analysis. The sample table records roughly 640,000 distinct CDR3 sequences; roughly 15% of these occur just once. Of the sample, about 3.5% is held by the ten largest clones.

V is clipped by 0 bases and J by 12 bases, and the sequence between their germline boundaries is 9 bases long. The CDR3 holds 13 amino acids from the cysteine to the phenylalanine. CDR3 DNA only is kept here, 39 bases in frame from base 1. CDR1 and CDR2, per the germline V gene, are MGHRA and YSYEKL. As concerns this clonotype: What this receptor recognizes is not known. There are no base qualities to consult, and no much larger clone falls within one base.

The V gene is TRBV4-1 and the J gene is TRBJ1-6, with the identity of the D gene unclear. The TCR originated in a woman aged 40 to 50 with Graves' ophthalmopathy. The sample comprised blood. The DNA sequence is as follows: TGCGCCAGCAGCCAAGATGCGAGTCTACCCCTCCACTTT. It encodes CASSQDASLPLHF.